The T cell receptor (beta chain) described here comes from a study of beta chain features in type 1 diabetes. All of the isolated RNA was reverse transcribed, so expressed TCRB transcripts were sequenced. Produced via immunoSEQ multiplex PCR; TCRdb's table is partial and in-frame only. The table lists 400,000 to 550,000 clones, over 9.5% of them singletons, with more than 0.045% in the top ten. The receptor comes from a woman younger than 30 in good health. Material: naive CD4+ T cells from blood.

The CDR3 here is CASSLQGFDYTF. The CDR3, as DNA: TGTGCCAGCAGCTTGCAGGGGTTTGACTACACCTTC. The chain links TRBV11-3 to TRBJ1-2, with D perhaps TRBD1 (6 bases). CDR3 length: 12 residues. Germline CDR1 is SGHNT and CDR2 is YENEEA. V lost 3 bases and J 10 bases, leaving 12 bases between the germline ends.